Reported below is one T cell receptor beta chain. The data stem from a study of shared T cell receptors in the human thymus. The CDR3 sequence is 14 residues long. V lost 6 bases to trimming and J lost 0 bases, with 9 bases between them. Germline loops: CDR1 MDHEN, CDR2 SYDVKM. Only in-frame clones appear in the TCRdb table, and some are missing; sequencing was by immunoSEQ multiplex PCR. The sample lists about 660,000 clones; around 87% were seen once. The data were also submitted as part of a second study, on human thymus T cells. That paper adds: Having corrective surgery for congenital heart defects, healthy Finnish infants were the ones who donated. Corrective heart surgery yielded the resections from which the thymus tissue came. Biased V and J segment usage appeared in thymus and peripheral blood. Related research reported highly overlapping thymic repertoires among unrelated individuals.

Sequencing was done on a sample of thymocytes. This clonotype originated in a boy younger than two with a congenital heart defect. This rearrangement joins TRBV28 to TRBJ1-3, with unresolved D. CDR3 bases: TGTGCCAGCAGCTCCCGGAGCTCTGGAAACACCATATATTTT. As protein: CASSSRSSGNTIYF.